These 10 T cell receptor beta chains were all obtained from the same sample, sequenced in a study of CD8 T cells in Susac syndrome. The RNA, roughly 0.45 to 1 ug, was put through reverse transcription using random hexamers. One entry per CDR3 protein, called by TCRdb with MiXCR from the immunoSEQ multiplex PCR reads. The table shows roughly 150,000 distinct CDR3 sequences, with about 95% occurring only once. The sequencing sample was made of CD4+ T cells from PBMCs. Receptors originate from a human donor with Susac syndrome.

The chain joins TRBV20-1 to TRBJ2-7, with D perhaps given as TRBD1 or TRBD2 (5 bases each). V lost 6 bases, J lost 2 bases, and 17 bases lay in between. CDR3 length: 14 residues. The germline CDR1 and CDR2 sequences are DFQATT and SNEGSKA (reference sequence). CDR3 coding DNA: TGCAGTGCCCATACCGGGACCGACACCTACGAGCAGTACTTC. Its translation: CSAHTGTDTYEQYF.

This clonotype appeared once. CDR3 protein: CASSPDRGAETQYF. For the CDR3, the DNA is TGTGCCAGCTCACCTGACAGGGGAGCAGAGACCCAGTACTTC. This chain connects TRBV18 to TRBJ2-5, with 8 bases lining up with TRBD1. From germline, CDR1 is KGHSH and CDR2 LQKENI. The CDR3 covers 14 residues. V gave up 3 bases and J gave up 4 bases; unmatched junction bases: 4.

The rearrangement links TRBV4-1 to TRBJ2-5; D ambiguous. V lost 0 bases and J lost 5, with 7 bases in between. The CDR3 contains 13 residues. Germline lookup yields CDR1 MGHRA and CDR2 YSYEKL. The CDR3 DNA reads TGCGCCAGCAGCCAAGAGGCCGGGGAGACCCAGTACTTC. Protein: CASSQEAGETQYF.

J is TRBJ1-3 and V is TRBV9; 7 bases map to TRBD1. Germline V CDR1 and CDR2: SGDLS, YYNGEE. V lost 1 base to trimming and J lost 2 bases; unmatched junction nucleotides: 3. This CDR3 comprises 15 residues. Written as DNA, the CDR3 is TGTGCCAGCAGCGTAAGGGGGCAGGCTGGAAACACCATATATTTT. It yields the protein CASSVRGQAGNTIYF.

J is TRBJ2-7 and V is TRBV7-6, with TRBD2 as a possible D gene (5 bases). CDR1 SGHVS and CDR2 FNYEAQ come from the germline V gene. V dropped 1 base and J dropped 3 bases, with 10 bases sitting between them. This CDR3 has 14 amino acids. Written as DNA, the CDR3 is TGTGCCAGCAGCTTAGGGACTGGAATCTACGAGCAGTACTTC. It is translated as CASSLGTGIYEQYF. Using reference TRBV7-6 and TRBJ2-7 for the parts outside the CDR3, the full variable domain is GAGVSQSPRYKVTKRGQDVALRCDPISGHVSLYWYRQALGQGPEFLTYFNYEAQQDKSGLPNDRFSAERPEGSISTLTIQRTEQRDSAMYRCASSLGTGIYEQYFGPGTRLTVT.

V usage is TRBV15 and J usage is TRBJ2-5, with D possibly matching TRBD1 (7 bases). This CDR3 is built from 21 residues. The V end was cut by 2 bases, the J end by 1 base, with 29 bases between. Germline CDR1 is LNHNV and CDR2 is YYDKDF (reference sequence). The CDR3 loop is CATSRLGGKRGSGGPQETQYF. CDR3 bases: TGTGCCACCAGCAGATTAGGCGGCAAAAGGGGTTCAGGGGGGCCCCAAGAGACCCAGTACTTC.

The CDR3 loop is CATSEDGRRPQHF. CDR3 DNA sequence: TGTGCCACCAGTGAGGACGGACGTCGGCCCCAGCATTTT. The rearrangement links TRBV24-1 to TRBJ1-5; D uncertain. The CDR3 is 13 residues long. V was cut by 4 bases and J by 9 bases, with 12 bases left in between. Germline CDR1 reads KGHDR; CDR2 reads SFDVKD.

The V and J genes are TRBV29-1 and TRBJ2-7; 10 nucleotides align to TRBD1. Unmatched junction bases numbered 8, after V lost 6 bases and J lost 3 bases. Germline loops: CDR1 SQVTM, CDR2 ANQGSEA. The CDR3 runs to 14 residues. The CDR3 nucleotides read TGCAGCGTCTCATGGACAGGGGGTATCTACGAGCAGTACTTC. Amino acid sequence: CSVSWTGGIYEQYF.

V is TRBV20-1 and J is TRBJ2-1; TRBD2 agrees at 8 bases. CDR3 length: 15 amino acids. CDR1 DFQATT and CDR2 SNEGSKA come from the germline V gene (reference sequence). V was clipped by 6 bases and J by 2 bases; unmatched bases: 9. CDR3 sequence (DNA): TGCAGTGCCCTGCAAGCGGGGGCCCCCTACAATGAGCAGTTCTTC. Its translation is CSALQAGAPYNEQFF.

The chain links TRBV13 to TRBJ1-2; unclear D gene. Trimming shortened V by 5 bases and J by 8 bases, and 18 bases separated the two germline ends. The CDR3 extends over 14 amino acids. Germline V CDR1 and CDR2: PRHDT, FYEKMQ (reference sequence). The CDR3 loop is CASSTQSGPAGYTF. CDR3 nucleotide sequence: TGTGCCAGCAGCACTCAATCCGGCCCCGCGGGCTACACCTTC.